Below, one TCR beta chain is given with its context. The length of the CDR3 is 17 residues. This sample stems from a study of shared T cell receptors in the human thymus. The table came from immunoSEQ multiplex PCR; TCRdb's copy has only in-frame clones and leaves some out. The data show fewer than 700,000 clones, more than 75% seen once. The sample was also linked to a second study, of human thymus T cells. In that study: Thymic and blood repertoires seemed to favor certain V and J genes. The related literature has documented a marked overlap of thymic repertoires among unrelated individuals.

This clonotype was obtained from a boy under two years old with a congenital heart defect. The rearrangement joins TRBV21-1 to TRBJ2-7; whether TRBD2, the table's D call, matches the DNA was not checked. TRBV21-1 counts as a pseudogene. Specimen: thymocytes. CDR3 DNA sequence: TGTGCCAGCAGCTCCTTTCCGGGACTAGCGTCCCCCTACGAGCAGTACTTC. It codes for CASSSFPGLASPYEQYF.